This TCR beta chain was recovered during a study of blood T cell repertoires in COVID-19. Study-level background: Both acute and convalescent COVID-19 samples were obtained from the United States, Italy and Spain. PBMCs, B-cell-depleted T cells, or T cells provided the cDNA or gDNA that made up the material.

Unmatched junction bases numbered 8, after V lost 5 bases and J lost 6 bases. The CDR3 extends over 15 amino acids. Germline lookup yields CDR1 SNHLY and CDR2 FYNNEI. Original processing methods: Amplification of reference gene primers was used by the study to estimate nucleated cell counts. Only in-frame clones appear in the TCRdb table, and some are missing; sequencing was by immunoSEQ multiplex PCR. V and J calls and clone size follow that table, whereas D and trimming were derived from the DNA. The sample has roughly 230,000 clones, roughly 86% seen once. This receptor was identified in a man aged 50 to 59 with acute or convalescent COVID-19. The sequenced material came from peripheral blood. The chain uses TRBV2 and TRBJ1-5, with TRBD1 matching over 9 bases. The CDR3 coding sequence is TGTGCCAGCAGTACTGACAGGGGGAAGACTCAGCCCCAGCATTTT. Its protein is CASSTDRGKTQPQHF.